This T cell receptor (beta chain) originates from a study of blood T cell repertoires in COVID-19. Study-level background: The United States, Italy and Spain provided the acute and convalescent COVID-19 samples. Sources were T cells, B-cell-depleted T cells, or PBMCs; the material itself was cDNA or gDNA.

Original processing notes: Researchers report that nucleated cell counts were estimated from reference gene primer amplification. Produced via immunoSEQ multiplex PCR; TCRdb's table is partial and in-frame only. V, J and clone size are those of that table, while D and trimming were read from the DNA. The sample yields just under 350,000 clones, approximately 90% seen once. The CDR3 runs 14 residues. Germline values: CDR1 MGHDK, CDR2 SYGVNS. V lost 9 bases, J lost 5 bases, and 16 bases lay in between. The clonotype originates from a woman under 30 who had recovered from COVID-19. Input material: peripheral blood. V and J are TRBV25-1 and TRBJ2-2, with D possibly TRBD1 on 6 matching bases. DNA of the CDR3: TGTGCCAGTCACCAGGGGAGCGGTACCGGGGAGCTGTTTTTT. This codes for CASHQGSGTGELFF.